This TCR beta chain was observed in a study of shared clonotypes between healthy human individuals. Overall study results and limits: Large depth notwithstanding, sorted-subset sequencing proved incomplete by rarefaction.

A remark on this clone: Antigen specificity is unknown.

Germline CDR1 is SGDLS and CDR2 is YYNGEE. The CDR3 consists of 15 residues. The trim removed 4 bases at V and 4 bases at J, leaving 3 bases unmatched. Deep level was the assay's run setting. Here immunoSEQ multiplex PCR was the method, and the copy in TCRdb shows in-frame clones only, minus some. Of some 500,000 clones listed, about 95% are singletons. CD45RA+ naive and CD45RA-negative memory subsets were separated from CD4+ cells. The chain carries TRBV9 and TRBJ2-5; 14 bases line up with TRBD2. The sample consisted of naive CD4+ T cells sorted from blood. Subset here: CD45RA+ positively selected. This clonotype originated in a woman in her twenties or thirties in good health. The CDR3 DNA follows: TGTGCCAGCAGCCAAGGGACTAGCGGGAGAGAGACCCAGTACTTC. It yields the protein CASSQGTSGRETQYF.